The 19 T cell receptor beta chains below come from one sample, sequenced in a study of spatial heterogeneity in lung cancer. Each CDR3 protein gets one entry after TCRdb re-called the 5' RACE reads with MiXCR. The sample has 95,000 to 120,000 distinct CDR3 sequences, approximately 10% seen once. Time point denoted: blood at routine non-recurrence follow-up after resection. The material sequenced was PBMCs, taken at follow-up. Receptors originate from a female donor with early-stage non-small cell lung cancer.

The gene calls are TRBV5-1 and TRBJ2-7; D is possibly TRBD2 (5 bases). The V end was cut by 2 bases, the J end by 3 bases, with 9 bases between. Germline lookup yields CDR1 SGHRS and CDR2 YFSETQ. The CDR3 runs 13 residues. Here the CDR3 reads CASSFNEGYEQYF. DNA of the CDR3: TGCGCCAGCAGCTTTAACGAGGGCTACGAGCAGTACTTC.

This clonotype was counted a few times. The chain couples TRBV23-1 to TRBJ1-5; D is ambiguous. TRBV23-1 counts as an open reading frame of uncertain function. V gave up 4 bases and J gave up 3 bases, with 13 bases separating them. The CDR3 sequence is 15 residues long. The DNA for the CDR3 is TGCGCCAGCAGTCGTATAAGGGCTAACAATCAGCCCCAGCATTTT. Translating gives CASSRIRANNQPQHF.

The gene calls are TRBV9 and TRBJ2-2, with D possibly TRBD2 on 7 matching bases. The CDR3 is made up of 17 amino acids. Germline CDR1 and CDR2: SGDLS and YYNGEE. With 4 bases removed from V and 5 bases from J, the gap between germline ends came to 21 bases. In DNA form, the CDR3 reads TGTGCCAGCAGCCTATACCCCCAGGGGAGGGGGACCGGGGAGCTGTTTTTT. Protein product: CASSLYPQGRGTGELFF.

This clonotype was detected a few times. V usage is TRBV20-1 and J usage is TRBJ1-1; D is possibly TRBD1 (6 bases). Per the germline V gene, CDR1 is DFQATT and CDR2 is SNEGSKA (reference sequence). The CDR3 runs to 14 residues. Deletions cut 2 bases from V and 6 bases from J, with 16 bases between. CDR3 loop: CSARSTGWDPEAFF. The CDR3 coding sequence is TGCAGTGCTAGATCAACAGGGTGGGACCCTGAAGCTTTCTTT.

This clonotype was detected only a few times. J is TRBJ1-2 and V is TRBV5-4; 7 nucleotides align to TRBD1. V trimming: 3 bases; J trimming: 4 bases; junction bases outside the gene matches: 9. CDR3 length: 15 residues. Germline V lookup: CDR1 SGHNT, CDR2 YYREEE (reference sequence). CDR3 amino acids: CASSSATGSGYGYTF. CDR3 nucleotide sequence: TGTGCCAGCAGCTCCGCGACAGGGTCGGGCTATGGCTACACCTTC.

This chain uses TRBV28 with TRBJ1-1, with TRBD1 as a possible D gene (5 bases). The CDR3 extends over 15 amino acids. Trimming took off 7 bases at V and 0 bases at J, with 15 bases between the two ends. Per germline, CDR1 MDHEN and CDR2 SYDVKM. CDR3 amino acids: CASIGAGSLNTEAFF. The CDR3 coding sequence is TGTGCCAGCATTGGGGCGGGCAGCTTGAACACTGAAGCTTTCTTT.

The chain combines TRBV6-2 or TRBV6-3 with TRBJ1-5; D might be TRBD1 (5 bases). V dropped 6 bases and J dropped 7 bases, with 19 bases sitting between them. The CDR3 totals 15 residues. Germline CDR1 is MNHEY and CDR2 is SVGEGT. CDR3 protein: CASSPDRDSPQPQHF. DNA for the CDR3: TGTGCCAGCAGCCCCGACCGGGACTCACCCCAGCCCCAGCATTTT.

This clonotype was detected ten times or more. The chain uses TRBV5-6 and TRBJ2-1, with TRBD2 identical over 11 bases. Germline V CDR1 and CDR2: SGHDT, YYEEEE. The V gene end was trimmed by 4 bases and the J gene end by 6 bases; junction bases not matched to a gene: 6. The CDR3 covers 15 residues. This CDR3 reads CASSLLAGASNEQFF. The CDR3 DNA reads TGTGCCAGCAGCCTACTAGCGGGAGCTTCCAATGAGCAGTTCTTC.

This chain joins TRBV10-3 and TRBJ2-3; 7 positions agree with TRBD2. The CDR3 runs 16 residues. V dropped 4 bases and J dropped 0; count of bases not matched to a gene: 7. Germline CDR1 reads ENHRY; CDR2 reads SYGVKD. The CDR3 nucleotides read TGTGCCATCAGTGCGGCCGGGACTACTAGCACAGATACGCAGTATTTT. This translates into CAISAAGTTSTDTQYF.

In its sample, this clonotype was seen many times. A read error may account for a junction end that differs from germline. This chain links TRBV12-3 or TRBV12-4 with TRBJ2-2; D is unclear. This CDR3 is 16 amino acids long. CDR3 residues: CASSLGWEGGTGELFF. The CDR3 nucleotides read TGTGCCAGTAGTTTGGGTTGGGAAGGTGGCACCGGGGAGCTGTTTTTT.

The CDR3 bases are TGTGCCAGTAGTATCGTGGGCACGAACACCGGGGAGCTGTTTTTT. Protein: CASSIVGTNTGELFF. The chain combines TRBV19 with TRBJ2-2, with no clear D. CDR3 length: 15 residues. Per germline, CDR1 LNHDA and CDR2 SQIVND (reference sequence). The ends were cut back, 3 bases at V and 0 bases at J, with 8 bases in the middle.

This clonotype has at least ten counts. The chain has TRBV7-8 and TRBJ1-4; 7 positions agree with TRBD1. Germline V gives CDR1 SGHVS, CDR2 FQNEAQ. Trimming at V came to 5 bases and at J to 3 bases, leaving 6 bases not matched to a gene. The CDR3 totals 15 residues. The CDR3 sequence is CASSLNRGANEKLFF. DNA of the CDR3: TGTGCCAGCAGCCTCAACAGGGGAGCTAATGAAAAACTGTTTTTT.

V is TRBV5-1 and J is TRBJ2-3; D is unresolved. Germline-derived CDR1 and CDR2 are SGHRS and YFSETQ. CDR3 length: 14 residues. Trimming stripped 1 base from V and 3 bases from J, with 9 bases between. The CDR3 sequence is CASSLIAATDTQYF. The CDR3 DNA follows: TGCGCCAGCAGCTTGATCGCAGCTACAGATACGCAGTATTTT. Full variable domain (rest looked up from reference TRBV5-1 and TRBJ2-3): KAGVTQTPRYLIKTRGQQVTLSCSPISGHRSVSWYQQTPGQGLQFLFEYFSETQRNKGNFPGRFSGRQFSNSRSEMNVSTLELGDSALYLCASSLIAATDTQYFGPGTRLTVL.

DNA of the CDR3: TGCAGTGCTACCGGACGCCAAAGAATCTCTGGGGCCAACGTCCTGACTTTC. Translating it yields CSATGRQRISGANVLTF. The chain combines TRBV20-1 with TRBJ2-6; D remains ambiguous. This CDR3 contains 17 residues. V was clipped by 4 bases and J by 0 bases, with 16 bases between them. Germline assignment: CDR1 DFQATT and CDR2 SNEGSKA (reference sequence).

This chain connects TRBV19 to TRBJ1-2; D unresolved. This CDR3 region has 15 residues. V was trimmed by 4 bases and J by 8 bases, leaving 20 bases between them. Germline lookup yields CDR1 LNHDA and CDR2 SQIVND (reference sequence). DNA for the CDR3: TGTGCCAGTAGTACCCAGGCTTACCTAGGGAACGGCTACACCTTC. This translates into CASSTQAYLGNGYTF. Variable domain in full (rest from reference TRBV19 and TRBJ1-2): DGGITQSPKYLFRKEGQNVTLSCEQNLNHDAMYWYRQDPGQGLRLIYYSQIVNDFQKGDIAEGYSVSREKKESFPLTVTSAQKNPTAFYLCASSTQAYLGNGYTFGSGTRLTVV.

This clonotype has a handful of counts. The chain carries TRBV30 and TRBJ1-5; D uncertain. The CDR3 extends over 14 amino acids. CDR1 is GTSNPN, CDR2 SVGIG, per germline (reference sequence). Trimming shortened V by 3 bases and J by 1 base, and 10 bases separated the two germline ends. Here the CDR3 reads CAWRPGNSNQPQHF. The CDR3 coding sequence is TGTGCCTGGAGACCGGGGAACAGCAATCAGCCCCAGCATTTT.

Only one count was recorded for this clonotype. The chain couples TRBV7-9 to TRBJ2-5; D perhaps matches TRBD2 (6 bases). Germline assignment: CDR1 SEHNR and CDR2 FQNEAQ (reference sequence). This CDR3 contains 15 residues. V lost 3 bases, J lost 5 bases, and 16 bases lay in between. In DNA, the CDR3 is TGTGCCAGCAGCTTCGGGACGGGAGTTGGGGAGACCCAGTACTTC. This codes for CASSFGTGVGETQYF.

There are a few counts of this clonotype. V gene TRBV7-9 combines with J gene TRBJ1-5; 7 nucleotides match TRBD1. With 5 bases clipped from V and 6 bases from J, the junction kept 13 bases outside the gene matches. The CDR3 covers 16 residues. CDR1 is SEHNR, CDR2 FQNEAQ, per germline (reference sequence). Written as DNA, the CDR3 is TGTGCCAGCAGCCTTAACCAGGGGGGCGTTTCTCAGCCCCAGCATTTT. Protein sequence: CASSLNQGGVSQPQHF.

The J gene is TRBJ2-7, the V gene TRBV4-2, with TRBD1 as a possible D gene (6 bases). CDR1 LGHNA and CDR2 YNFKEQ come from the germline V gene. The CDR3 has 18 residues. V lost 0 bases to trimming and J lost 6 bases, with 24 bases between them. CDR3 residues: CASSQENDRKDGISEQYF. In nucleotides, the CDR3 is TGTGCCAGCAGCCAAGAGAACGACAGGAAAGACGGGATTAGCGAGCAGTACTTC.